This T cell receptor (beta chain) was recovered during a study of cytomegalovirus exposure and HLA in healthy donors. Study observations and caveats: CMV serostatus stood as the only immune exposure information on hand. A link between a missense DCLRE1C variant and TCR beta V- and J-gene trimming emerged from a later analysis. Most of the CMV-associated TCR beta chains (in a later analysis) appeared to be HLA-restricted.

The PCR contained 60 Vbeta and 13 Jbeta primers. This table comes from immunoSEQ multiplex PCR, and its TCRdb copy is limited to in-frame clones, with some not included. The data show roughly 80,000 clones, with around 60% seen just once and 4.4% held by the top ten. Healthy bone marrow donors formed the donor group. This clone was seen more than once but under ten times. What it binds is not known. The sequencing input was PBMCs. This receptor was obtained from a male donor in good health and CMV-seropositive.

CDR3 nucleotides: TGTGCCAGCAGCCCGACTAGCGGGAGAAGGTACAATGAGCAGTTCTTC. Its protein is CASSPTSGRRYNEQFF. J is TRBJ2-1 and V is TRBV7-9, with TRBD2 matching over 12 bases. The CDR3 runs to 16 residues. Germline CDR1 reads SEHNR; CDR2 reads FQNEAQ (reference sequence). The trim removed 5 bases at V and 4 bases at J, leaving 6 bases unmatched.